The present T cell receptor beta chain was sequenced within a study of blood T cell repertoires in COVID-19. Libraries were prepared by immunoSEQ multiplex PCR; TCRdb keeps only in-frame clonotypes and omits some of them. This sample has tens of thousands of clones; approximately 90% occur once, and the top ten carry around 3.6%. A Seattle source enrolled patients during active infection and followed them longitudinally. The V gene's germline CDR1 is DFQATT and CDR2 SNEGSKA (reference sequence). V shed 5 bases and J shed 14 bases, with 13 bases lying between them. The CDR3 has 10 residues. The chain employs TRBV20-1 and TRBJ2-1; D is perhaps TRBD2 (6 bases). This TCR was recovered from a woman between 45 and 60 years old with COVID-19, enrolled during active disease. Sequenced: peripheral blood. CDR3 in amino acids: CSADTSREFF. The CDR3 bases are TGCAGTGCTGATACTAGCAGGGAGTTCTTC.